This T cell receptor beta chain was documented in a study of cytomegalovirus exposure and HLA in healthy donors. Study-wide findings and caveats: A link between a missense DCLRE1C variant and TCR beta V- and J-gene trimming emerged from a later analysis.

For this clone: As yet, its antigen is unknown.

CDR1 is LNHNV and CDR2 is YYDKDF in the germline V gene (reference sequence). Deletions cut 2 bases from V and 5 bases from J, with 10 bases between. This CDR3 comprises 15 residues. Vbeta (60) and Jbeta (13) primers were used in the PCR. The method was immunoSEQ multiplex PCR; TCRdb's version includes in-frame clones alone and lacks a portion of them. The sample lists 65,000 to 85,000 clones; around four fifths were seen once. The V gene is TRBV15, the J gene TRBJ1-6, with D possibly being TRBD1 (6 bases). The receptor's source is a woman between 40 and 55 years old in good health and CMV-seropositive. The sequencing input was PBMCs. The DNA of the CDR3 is TGTGCCACCAGCAGAACGACAGGAAATAATTCACCCCTCCACTTT. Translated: CATSRTTGNNSPLHF.